The 2 T cell receptor beta chains below come from one sample, sequenced in a study of blood T cells in healthy people across ages. A second PCR, run for roughly 7 to 12 cycles, used a sample-barcoded 5' primer plus a J-beta primer mix. Each CDR3 protein is one row after TCRdb ran MiXCR on the 5' RACE reads. This sample has hundreds of thousands of distinct CDR3 sequences, with around 31% found just once. The sample taken for sequencing was blood. The receptors stem from a woman of 80 years or more in good health.

This clonotype was found many times. V and J are TRBV30 and TRBJ1-5, with TRBD1 as a possible D gene (6 bases). V gave up 4 bases and J gave up 7 bases, with 17 bases separating them. The germline CDR1 and CDR2 sequences are GTSNPN and SVGIG (reference sequence). The CDR3 sequence is 14 residues long. DNA of the CDR3: TGTGCCTGGACCTCCAAGAACAGGGCCCAGCCCCAGCATTTT. This sequence encodes CAWTSKNRAQPQHF. Drawing the rest from reference TRBV30 and TRBJ1-5, the complete variable domain is SQTIHQWPATLVQPVGSPLSLECTVEGTSNPNLYWYRQAAGRGLQLLFYSVGIGQISSEVPQNLSASRPQDRQFILSSKKLLLSDSGFYLCAWTSKNRAQPQHFGDGTRLSIL.

This clonotype has a count of ten or more. The chain combines TRBV4-3 with TRBJ2-3; the match to TRBD2 covers 11 bases. Per the germline V gene, CDR1 is LGHNA and CDR2 is YSLEER. CDR3 length: 17 residues. V was pared by 0 bases and J by 6 bases, with 8 bases of the junction left unmatched. In nucleotides, the CDR3 is TGCGCCAGCAGCCAAGATCCTGTAGCGGGGGGGTCGGATACGCAGTATTTT. Protein sequence: CASSQDPVAGGSDTQYF.